This TCR beta chain originates from a study of T cell responses to AZD1222 COVID-19 vaccine. The method was immunoSEQ multiplex PCR; TCRdb's version includes in-frame clones alone and lacks a portion of them. The sample holds some 100,000 clones; around nine tenths are singletons and the top ten take roughly 3%. Germline V gives CDR1 SGHRS, CDR2 YFSETQ. The CDR3 is 16 residues long. V dropped 0 bases and J dropped 0 bases, with 10 bases sitting between them. The specimen was peripheral blood, collected 28 days after the second AZD1222 dose. The V call is TRBV5-1, the J call TRBJ1-3; tentative D call: TRBD1 (5 bases). This TCR derives from an adult who received the AZD1222 COVID-19 vaccine. The CDR3, as DNA: TGCGCCAGCAGCTTGGTTCCGGGGACCTCTGGAAACACCATATATTTT. Translating it yields CASSLVPGTSGNTIYF.